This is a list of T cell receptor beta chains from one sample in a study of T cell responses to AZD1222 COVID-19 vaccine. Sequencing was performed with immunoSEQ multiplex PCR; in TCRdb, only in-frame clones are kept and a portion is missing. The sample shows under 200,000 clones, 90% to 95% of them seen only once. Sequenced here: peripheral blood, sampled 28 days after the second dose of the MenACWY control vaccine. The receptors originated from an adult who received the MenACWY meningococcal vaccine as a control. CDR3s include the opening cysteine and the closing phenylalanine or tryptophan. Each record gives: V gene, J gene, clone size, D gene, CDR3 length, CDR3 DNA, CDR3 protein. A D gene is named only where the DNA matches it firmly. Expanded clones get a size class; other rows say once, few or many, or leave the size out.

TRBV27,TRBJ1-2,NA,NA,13,TGTGCCAGCAGCTCGGGAGGCCTAAATGGCTACACCTTC,CASSSGGLNGYTF
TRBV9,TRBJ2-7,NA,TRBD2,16,TGTGCCAGCAGCGAAGGACTAGCGGCACTCTCCTACGAGCAGTACTTC,CASSEGLAALSYEQYF
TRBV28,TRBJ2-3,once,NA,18,TGTGCCAGCAGTCCCCAGGCCAGCGGAACCCACAATGCGGATACGCAGTATTTT,CASSPQASGTHNADTQYF
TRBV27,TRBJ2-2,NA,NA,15,TGTGCCAGCAGTCGACTGGGAGCGAACACCGGGGAGCTGTTTTTT,CASSRLGANTGELFF
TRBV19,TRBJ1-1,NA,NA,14,TGTGCCAGTAGTATAGATGTGGGTGGCACTGAAGCTTTCTTT,CASSIDVGGTEAFF
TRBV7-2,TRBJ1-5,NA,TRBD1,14,TGTGCCAGCAGCGAAGGGGGACAGGGTCAGCCCCAGCATTTT,CASSEGGQGQPQHF
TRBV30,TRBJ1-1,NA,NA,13,TGTGCCTGGAGTAGATCCCGTGACACTGAAGCTTTCTTT,CAWSRSRDTEAFF
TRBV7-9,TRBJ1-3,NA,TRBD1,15,TGTGCCAGCAGCTTAGACAGGGGGCTTGGAAACACCATATATTTT,CASSLDRGLGNTIYF
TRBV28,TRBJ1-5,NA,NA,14,TGTGCCAGCAGTTTGCCCACTGGGAATCAGCCCCAGCATTTT,CASSLPTGNQPQHF
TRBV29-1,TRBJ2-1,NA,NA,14,TGCAGCGTGGGGCTCGGACGGCCCCTCAATGAGCAGTTCTTC,CSVGLGRPLNEQFF
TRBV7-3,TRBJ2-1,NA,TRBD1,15,TGTGCCAGCAGCCAGCCGGGACAGGGATGGAATGAGCAGTTCTTC,CASSQPGQGWNEQFF
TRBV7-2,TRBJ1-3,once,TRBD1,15,TGTGCCAGCAGCTTAATCGGACAGGGAGGAAACACCATATATTTT,CASSLIGQGGNTIYF
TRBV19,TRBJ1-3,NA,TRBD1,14,TGTGCCAGTAGTATTTCGGACAGGGGAAACACCATATATTTT,CASSISDRGNTIYF
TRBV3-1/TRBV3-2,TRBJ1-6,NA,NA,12,TGTGCCAGCAGCCAAGATAATTCACCCCTCCACTTT,CASSQDNSPLHF
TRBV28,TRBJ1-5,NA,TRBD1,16,TGTGCCAGCAGTTTGGGCCTGACAGGGGGGGTTCAGCCCCAGCATTTT,CASSLGLTGGVQPQHF
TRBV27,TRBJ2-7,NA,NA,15,TGTGCCAGCACCGCGGGGTGGGGGGCAGTCTACGAGCAGTACTTC,CASTAGWGAVYEQYF